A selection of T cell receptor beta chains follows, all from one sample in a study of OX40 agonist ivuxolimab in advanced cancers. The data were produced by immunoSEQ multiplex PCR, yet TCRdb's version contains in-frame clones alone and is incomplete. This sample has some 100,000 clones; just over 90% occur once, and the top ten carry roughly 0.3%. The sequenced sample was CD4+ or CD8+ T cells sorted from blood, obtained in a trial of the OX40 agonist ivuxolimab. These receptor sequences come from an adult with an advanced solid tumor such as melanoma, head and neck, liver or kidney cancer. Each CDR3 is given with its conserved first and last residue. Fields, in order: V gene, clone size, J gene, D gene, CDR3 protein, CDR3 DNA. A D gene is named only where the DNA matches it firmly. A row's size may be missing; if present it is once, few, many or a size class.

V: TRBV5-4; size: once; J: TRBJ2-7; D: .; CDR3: CASSLGEGAYEQYF; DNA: TGTGCCAGCAGCTTGGGGGAAGGGGCCTACGAGCAGTACTTC
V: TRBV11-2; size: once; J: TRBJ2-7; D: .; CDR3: CASSHTGYEQYF; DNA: TGTGCCAGCAGCCACACCGGGTACGAGCAGTACTTC
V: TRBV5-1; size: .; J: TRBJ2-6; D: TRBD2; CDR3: CASSGLAAGANVLTF; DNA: TGCGCCAGCAGCGGTCTAGCGGCTGGGGCCAACGTCCTGACTTTC
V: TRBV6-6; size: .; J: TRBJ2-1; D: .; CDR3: CASKLSGADNEQFF; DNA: TGTGCCAGCAAACTTAGCGGAGCTGACAATGAGCAGTTCTTC
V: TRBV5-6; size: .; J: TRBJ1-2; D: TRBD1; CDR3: CASRRQGAGPGYTF; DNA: TGTGCCAGCAGACGACAGGGGGCAGGTCCTGGCTACACCTTC
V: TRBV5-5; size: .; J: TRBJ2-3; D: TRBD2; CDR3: CASSLGVAGVADTQYF; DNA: TGTGCCAGCAGCTTGGGGGTAGCGGGAGTGGCAGATACGCAGTATTTT
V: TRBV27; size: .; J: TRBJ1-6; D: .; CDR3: CASREYNSPLHF; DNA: TGTGCCAGCAGGGAATATAATTCACCCCTCCACTTT
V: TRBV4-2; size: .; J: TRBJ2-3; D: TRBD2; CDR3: CASSQESTGLAASTDTQYF; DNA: TGTGCCAGCAGCCAAGAGTCGACAGGACTAGCGGCTAGCACAGATACGCAGTATTTT
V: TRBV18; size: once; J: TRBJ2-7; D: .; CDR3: CASSPGIGFGDPYEQYF; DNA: TGTGCCAGCTCACCGGGAATCGGATTCGGGGACCCTTACGAGCAGTACTTC
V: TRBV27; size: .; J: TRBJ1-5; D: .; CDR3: CASSFLGENQPQHF; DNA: TGTGCCAGCAGTTTCCTCGGGGAAAATCAGCCCCAGCATTTT
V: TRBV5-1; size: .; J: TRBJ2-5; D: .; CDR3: CASSLAPGRQETQYF; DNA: TGCGCCAGCAGCTTGGCCCCTGGACGGCAAGAGACCCAGTACTTC
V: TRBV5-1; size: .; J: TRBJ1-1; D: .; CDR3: CASSLTSVNTEAFF; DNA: TGCGCCAGCAGCTTGACGTCGGTGAACACTGAAGCTTTCTTT
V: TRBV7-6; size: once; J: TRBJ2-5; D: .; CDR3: CASSGKGLKRETQYF; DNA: TGTGCCAGCAGCGGCAAGGGACTCAAGCGGGAGACCCAGTACTTC
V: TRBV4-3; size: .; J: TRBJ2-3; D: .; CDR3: CASSQGWSDTQYF; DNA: TGCGCCAGCAGCCAAGGCTGGTCAGATACGCAGTATTTT
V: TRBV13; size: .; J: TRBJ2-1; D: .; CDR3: CASSLQGGSYNEQFF; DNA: TGTGCCAGCAGCCTCCAGGGGGGTTCCTACAATGAGCAGTTCTTC
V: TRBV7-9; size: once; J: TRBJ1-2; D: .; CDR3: CASSLEAGGFGYGYTF; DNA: TGTGCCAGCAGCTTAGAGGCTGGGGGATTCGGCTATGGCTACACCTTC
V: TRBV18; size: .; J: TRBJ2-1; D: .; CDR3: CASSPGTDINEQFF; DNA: TGTGCCAGCTCACCCGGTACGGACATCAATGAGCAGTTCTTC
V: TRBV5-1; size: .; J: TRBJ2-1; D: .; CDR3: CASRAQSSYNEQFF; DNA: TGCGCCAGCAGGGCCCAAAGCTCCTACAATGAGCAGTTCTTC
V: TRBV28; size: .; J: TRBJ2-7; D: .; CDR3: CASSSYGSYEQYF; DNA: TGTGCCAGCAGTTCCTATGGCTCCTACGAGCAGTACTTC
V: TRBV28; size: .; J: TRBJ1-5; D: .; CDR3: CASGYSRSFNQPQHF; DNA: TGTGCCAGCGGATACAGTAGAAGCTTCAATCAGCCCCAGCATTTT
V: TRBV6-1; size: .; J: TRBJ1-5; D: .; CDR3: CASSEDQPQHF; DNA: TGTGCCAGCAGTGAAGACCAGCCCCAGCATTTT
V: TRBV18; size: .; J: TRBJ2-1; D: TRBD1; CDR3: CASSKGQASYNEQFF; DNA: TGTGCCAGCTCTAAAGGACAGGCAAGCTACAATGAGCAGTTCTTC
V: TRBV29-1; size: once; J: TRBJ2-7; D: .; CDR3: CSVVGATYEQYF; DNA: TGCAGCGTTGTGGGGGCGACCTACGAGCAGTACTTC
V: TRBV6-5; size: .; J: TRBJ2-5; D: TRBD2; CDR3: CASSLLAGGETQYF; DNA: TGTGCCAGCAGCCTACTAGCGGGAGGAGAGACCCAGTACTTC
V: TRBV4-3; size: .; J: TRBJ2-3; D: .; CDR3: CASSQDWGDGAYF; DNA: .
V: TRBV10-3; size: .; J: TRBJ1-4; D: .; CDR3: CAISEDALQLFF; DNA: TGTGCCATCAGTGAGGACGCCCTGCAACTGTTTTTT
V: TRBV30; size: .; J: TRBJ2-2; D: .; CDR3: CAWSGVNGELFF; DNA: TGTGCCTGGAGCGGAGTGAACGGGGAGCTGTTTTTT
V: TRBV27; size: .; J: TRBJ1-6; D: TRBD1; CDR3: CASRVWGQGGSPLHF; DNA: TGTGCCAGCAGGGTGTGGGGACAGGGCGGATCACCCCTCCACTTT
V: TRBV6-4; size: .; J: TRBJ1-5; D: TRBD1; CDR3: CASGPGGGQSQHF; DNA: TGTGCCAGCGGGCCAGGGGGCGGTCAGTCCCAGCATTTT
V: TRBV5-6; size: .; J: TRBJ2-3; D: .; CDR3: CASSLGTLSTDTQYF; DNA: TGTGCCAGCAGCTTGGGGACACTGAGCACAGATACGCAGTATTTT
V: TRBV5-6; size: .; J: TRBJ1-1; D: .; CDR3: CASSWGATEAFF; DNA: TGTGCCAGCAGCTGGGGCGCCACTGAAGCTTTCTTT
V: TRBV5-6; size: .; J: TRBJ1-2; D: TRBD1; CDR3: CASIIQGAHYGYTF; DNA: TGTGCCAGCATCATACAGGGGGCACACTATGGCTACACCTTC
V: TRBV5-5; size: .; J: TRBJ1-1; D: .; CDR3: CASSSGGFAGNTEAFF; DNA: TGTGCCAGCAGCTCCGGGGGGTTCGCTGGGAACACTGAAGCTTTCTTT